These 27 T cell receptor beta chains originate from one sample sequenced in a study of T cells in Graves' hyperthyroidism and ophthalmopathy (dated by TCRdb to between 2019 and 2020). Receptor libraries were prepared by multiplex PCR. TCRdb lists the instrument as Illumina HiSeq 2000. TCR beta CDR3 regions were amplified from RNA transcripts. A first-round RT-PCR of the TCR CDR3 used the HTBI primer set with the Qiagen OneStep RT-PCR kit. TCRdb cleaned the public reads at Q25 with fastp, built clones with MiXCR and kept in-frame beta chains. Under each unique CDR3 protein, matching rows form one entry showing the most common genes and DNA. For this sample there are 300,000 or so distinct CDR3 sequences; about 15% appear just once. Together, the top ten hold approximately 57% of the sample. Material for sequencing was blood. The receptors come from a woman aged 55-69 years with Graves' ophthalmopathy.

This clonotype was detected ten times or more. The V and J genes are TRBV29-1 and TRBJ2-1; D uncertain. V was shortened by 3 bases and J by 10 bases, with 16 bases between the two germline ends. Germline V gives CDR1 SQVTM, CDR2 ANQGSEA. The CDR3 has 13 residues. CDR3 region: CSVELPPGAEQFF. As DNA, the CDR3 is TGCAGCGTTGAGCTCCCCCCAGGAGCCGAGCAGTTCTTC.

The rearrangement uses TRBV10-3 and TRBJ2-5; a weak D match, TRBD2 (5 bases). Germline V gene sequence: CDR1 ENHRY, CDR2 SYGVKD. The V and J ends lost 0 bases and 6 bases respectively, with 14 bases between them. This CDR3 contains 15 residues. CDR3 region: CAISESGNWEQTQYF. The CDR3 region has the DNA TGTGCCATCAGTGAGTCCGGGAATTGGGAGCAGACCCAGTACTTC.

In its sample, this clonotype was seen many times. This sequence joins TRBV5-1 and TRBJ2-7; 7 bases are a match to TRBD2. The J segment lost 1 base and the V segment lost 4 bases, leaving 8 bases of the junction unmatched. The CDR3 sequence is 15 residues long. The V gene's germline CDR1 is SGHRS and CDR2 YFSETQ. DNA for the CDR3: TGCGCCAGCAGCCCAGGGAGGGGTTTGTCCTACGAGCAGTACTTC. It codes for CASSPGRGLSYEQYF.

This clonotype turned up a few times. The junction shows a germline mismatch at one end, possibly a read error. This sequence joins TRBV7-9 and TRBJ1-5; tentative D call: TRBD1 (6 bases). This CDR3 is built from 14 residues. Germline CDR1 and CDR2: SEHNR and FQNEAQ (reference sequence). The CDR3 DNA is TGTGCCAGCAGCATTAGCGGGGGCAACCAGCCCCAGCATTTT. Translated: CASSISGGNQPQHF.

Ten or more counts support this clonotype. The chain uses TRBV20-1 and TRBJ1-5, with 8 bases fitting TRBD1. The germline gives CDR1 DFQATT, CDR2 SNEGSKA (reference sequence). The ends lost 0 bases at V and 6 bases at J; junction bases unmatched: 10. This CDR3 spans 16 amino acids. CDR3 in DNA: TGCAGTGCTAGAGAGGGGGCAGGGGGCTGGGGTCAGCCCCAGCATTTT. This sequence encodes CSAREGAGGWGQPQHF.

The table lists this clonotype with many counts. V usage is TRBV20-1 and J usage is TRBJ1-6; D remains unclear. Germline CDR1 DFQATT, CDR2 SNEGSKA (reference sequence). Trimming took off 7 bases at V and 3 bases at J, with 16 bases between the two ends. There are 15 residues in the CDR3. The CDR3 DNA reads TGCAGTGTCAGAACCATGGGCTTCTATAATTCACCCCTCCACTTT. Translated: CSVRTMGFYNSPLHF.

On this clonotype itself: The junction departs from germline at one end; a sequencing error may be responsible. The chain has TRBV28 and TRBJ2-6; a possible D gene is TRBD1 (6 bases). This CDR3 spans 15 amino acids. Germline CDR1 and CDR2: MDHEN and SYDVKM. This CDR3 is CASRFWIAGANVLAF. Written as DNA, the CDR3 is TGTGCCAGCAGATTTTGGATTGCAGGGGCCAACGTCCTGGCTTTC.

Many counts were recorded for this clonotype. V and J are TRBV20-1 and TRBJ2-5, with unresolved D. Trimming took 3 bases from V and 2 from J, leaving 7 bases between them. The CDR3 is 12 amino acids. Per the germline V gene, CDR1 is DFQATT and CDR2 is SNEGSKA (reference sequence). CDR3 bases: TGCAGTGCTAGTGACAATCAAGAGACCCAGTACTTC. Amino acid sequence: CSASDNQETQYF.

The rearrangement uses TRBV3-2 and TRBJ2-4; TRBD1 reflects the table's D call only, with no check against the DNA. TRBV3-2 is designated a pseudogene. The CDR3 spans 16 residues. The CDR3 loop reads CATPGQGVPNKNIQYF. The CDR3 DNA sequence: TGTGCCACACCGGGACAGGGGGTTCCTAACAAAAACATTCAGTACTTC.

In its sample, this clonotype was seen a few times. The rearrangement links TRBV24-1 to TRBJ2-5; D is perhaps TRBD1 or TRBD2 (5 bases each). V lost 3 bases to trimming and J lost 1 base, with 11 bases between them. There are 15 residues in the CDR3. Per the germline V gene, CDR1 is KGHDR and CDR2 is SFDVKD. CDR3 in amino acids: CATSDPGTFQETQYF. The CDR3 DNA sequence: TGTGCCACCAGTGATCCCGGGACCTTCCAAGAGACCCAGTACTTC.

This clonotype was detected a few times. This sequence may be a read error, since a much larger clone differs from it by one base. J is TRBJ2-7 and V is TRBV6-1, with D possibly TRBD1 on 5 matching bases. CDR3 length: 18 residues. V was trimmed by 2 bases and J by 3 bases, leaving 23 bases between them. CDR1 and CDR2 from the germline V gene are MNHNS and SASEGT. The chain's CDR3 is CASSERGISALGLYEQYF. The CDR3 DNA reads TGTGCCAGCAGTGAAAGGGGAATAAGTGCTCTAGGGCTCTACGAGCAGTACTTC.

This clonotype was observed a handful of times. V and J are TRBV14 and TRBJ1-1; D uncertain. This CDR3 contains 11 residues. The ends were cut back, 1 base at V and 11 bases at J, with 8 bases in the middle. From germline, CDR1 is SGHDN and CDR2 FVKESK. The CDR3 loop is CASSQGDRAFF. The DNA of the CDR3 is TGTGCCAGCAGCCAAGGGGATCGGGCTTTCTTT.

This clonotype was recorded a few times. The genes are TRBV10-3 and TRBJ1-3; D gene uncertain. Between the trimmed V and J ends, which lost 10 bases and 0 bases, there was a span of 13 bases. There are 14 residues in the CDR3. Germline V lookup: CDR1 ENHRY, CDR2 SYGVKD. The CDR3 sequence is CATEQVYSGNTIYF. CDR3 in DNA: TGTGCCACTGAGCAGGTGTACTCTGGAAACACCATATATTTT.

This clonotype showed up many times. This chain joins TRBV12-3 or TRBV12-4 and TRBJ2-1, with 9 bases that match TRBD1. The V gene end was trimmed by 5 bases and the J gene end by 10 bases; junction bases not matched to a gene: 6. The CDR3 consists of 13 residues. CDR3 DNA: TGTGCCAGCAGTCCGGACAGGGGAGACGAGCAGTTCTTC. Its translation is CASSPDRGDEQFF.

This clonotype has ten or more counts. The chain combines TRBV2 with TRBJ2-1, with 9 bases aligning to TRBD2. Germline lookup yields CDR1 SNHLY and CDR2 FYNNEI. The V segment lost 4 bases and the J segment 9 bases; nucleotides outside the gene matches: 13. This CDR3 is 16 amino acids long. The CDR3 region is CASSGSYGTSSFEQFF. In DNA, the CDR3 is TGTGCCAGCAGTGGGAGTTACGGGACTAGCTCGTTTGAGCAGTTCTTC.

This clonotype was seen ten or more times. J is TRBJ1-2 and V is TRBV12-3 or TRBV12-4; 10 bases line up with TRBD1. The CDR3 spans 12 residues. Trimming cost V 6 bases and J 7 bases; bases outside gene matches: 2. CDR3: CASSGTGVGYTF. In nucleotides, the CDR3 is TGTGCCAGCAGCGGGACAGGGGTTGGCTACACCTTC.

This clonotype came up many times. This chain connects TRBV24-1 to TRBJ1-4; 9 bases are a match to TRBD1. This CDR3 is built from 15 residues. Germline loops: CDR1 KGHDR, CDR2 SFDVKD. J was trimmed by 7 bases and V by 3 bases; bases with no gene match: 5. The CDR3, as DNA: TGTGCCACCAGTGATGCGGGACAGGGAGGTGAAAAACTGTTTTTT. Its translation is CATSDAGQGGEKLFF.

This clonotype has ten or more counts. The chain carries TRBV6-2 or TRBV6-3 and TRBJ2-7; tentatively, D is TRBD1 or TRBD2 (5 bases each). The CDR3 sequence is 14 residues long. V was clipped by 2 bases and J by 0 bases, with 8 bases between them. Germline V gene lookup returns CDR1 MNHEY and CDR2 SVGEGT. The CDR3 DNA sequence: TGTGCCAGCAGTTACGGGGACGCCTCCTACGAGCAGTACTTC. Protein: CASSYGDASYEQYF.

J is TRBJ1-1 and V is TRBV12-3 or TRBV12-4; D is possibly TRBD1 (6 bases). The CDR3 is 13 residues long. V was cut by 4 bases and J by 4 bases, with 10 bases left in between. The CDR3 loop reads CASSSTGSTEAFF. The CDR3 bases are TGTGCCAGCAGTTCAACAGGGAGCACTGAAGCTTTCTTT.

The chain uses TRBV5-1 and TRBJ1-4, with no clear D. The CDR3 has 15 amino acids. V lost 5 bases to trimming and J lost 7 bases, with 18 bases between them. From germline, CDR1 is SGHRS and CDR2 YFSETQ. CDR3 protein: CASRDAKDGIEKLFF. The CDR3 region has the DNA TGCGCCAGCAGAGACGCTAAAGACGGTATTGAAAAACTGTTTTTT.

The chain has TRBV7-3 and TRBJ2-1; D is possibly TRBD2 (5 bases). V shed 5 bases and J shed 7 bases, with 12 bases lying between them. Germline V gene sequence: CDR1 SGHTA, CDR2 FQGTGA. The CDR3 sequence is 13 residues long. The CDR3 protein is CASSANRGNEQFF. The CDR3 DNA sequence: TGTGCCAGCAGCGCGAATAGAGGGAATGAGCAGTTCTTC.

The gene calls are TRBV19 and TRBJ2-3, with D perhaps TRBD1 or TRBD2 (5 bases each). The ends were cut back, 5 bases at V and 3 bases at J, with 15 bases in the middle. The CDR3 is 15 amino acids. Germline V gene data show CDR1 as LNHDA and CDR2 as SQIVND (reference sequence). Here the CDR3 DNA reads TGTGCCAGTAGTTCCGGGACCAAGGAAACAGATACGCAGTATTTT. Protein: CASSSGTKETDTQYF.

Many counts were recorded for this clonotype. The rearrangement joins TRBV5-6 to TRBJ2-2; D is ambiguous. Looked up from germline, CDR1 is SGHDT and CDR2 is YYEEEE. Trimming shortened V by 4 bases and J by 1 base, and 17 bases separated the two germline ends. This CDR3 comprises 17 residues. The CDR3 loop is CASSPIQATLNTGELFF. In nucleotides, the CDR3 is TGTGCCAGCAGCCCAATCCAAGCGACCCTGAACACCGGGGAGCTGTTTTTT. The full variable domain, with the rest looked up from reference TRBV5-6 and TRBJ2-2, is DAGVTQSPTHLIKTRGQQVTLRCSPKSGHDTVSWYQQALGQGPQFIFQYYEEEERQRGNFPDRFSGHQFPNYSSELNVNALLLGDSALYLCASSPIQATLNTGELFFGEGSRLTVL.

This clonotype was seen once. The gene calls are TRBV28 and TRBJ2-5, with 8 bases matching TRBD1. The trim removed 7 bases at V and 5 bases at J, leaving 18 bases unmatched. The CDR3 sequence is 17 residues long. Germline values: CDR1 MDHEN, CDR2 SYDVKM. CDR3 in DNA: TGTGCCAGCAATCCGACAGGGGCGGGAACAGGTCAGGAGACCCAGTACTTC. Protein product: CASNPTGAGTGQETQYF.

The V and J genes are TRBV24-1 and TRBJ2-2; TRBD2 is a possible D gene (6 bases). V shed 2 bases and J shed 4 bases, with 13 bases lying between them. This CDR3 is 16 amino acids long. The germline V gene encodes CDR1 KGHDR and CDR2 SFDVKD. CDR3 DNA sequence: TGTGCCACCAGTGATTGGGCCGGAGGGCCCACCGGGGAGCTGTTTTTT. This codes for CATSDWAGGPTGELFF.

This clonotype was recorded only once. The chain uses TRBV10-3 and TRBJ1-3; D gene uncertain. CDR3 length: 13 residues. Germline V gene data show CDR1 as ENHRY and CDR2 as SYGVKD. Trimming removed 10 bases from V and 3 bases from J, with 13 bases in between. This chain's CDR3 is CATMVRVGNTIYF. CDR3 DNA sequence: TGTGCCACAATGGTACGGGTTGGAAACACCATATATTTT.

This clonotype was observed at least ten times. V is TRBV7-9 and J is TRBJ2-1; 7 bases align to TRBD2. Germline CDR1 reads SEHNR; CDR2 reads FQNEAQ (reference sequence). V was pared by 1 base and J by 0 bases, with 21 bases of the junction left unmatched. The CDR3 totals 22 residues. CDR3 coding DNA: TGTGCCAGCAGCTTAGGGTCCCGGGCGCGGGAGAGTACTCATAGCTCCTACAATGAGCAGTTCTTC. This codes for CASSLGSRARESTHSSYNEQFF.